This TCR beta chain was recorded in a study of vaccination effects on CD4 cells after COVID-19. In the study overall: Cultures used 2 million to 2.5 million PBMC per well, approximately 9.6 IU/ml IL-2 and approximately 11 ug/ml peptides. Study-wide findings and caveats: Convalescent patients in the study were few, and early post-infection timepoints were absent. Infection- and vaccine-induced clones contracted markedly late after vaccination.

Profiled with immunoSEQ multiplex PCR; TCRdb holds only in-frame clones, not every one. Found here are about 40,000 clones, about 62% of them singletons; the top ten hold 6.5% to 8.5%. At the end of 9 to 11 days of culture, CD4+ T cells were isolated. Participants received two doses of either the BNT162b2 or mRNA-1273 vaccine. Of note for this clone: Antigen: not known.

Per the germline V gene, CDR1 is GTSNPN and CDR2 is SVGIG (reference sequence). V gave up 4 bases and J gave up 0 bases, with 13 bases separating them. The CDR3 is 15 residues long. This chain uses TRBV30 with TRBJ1-5; TRBD1 might be the D (5 bases). This receptor was taken from a human donor who received a COVID-19 vaccine. This specimen consisted of CD4+ T cells from PBMCs cultured without peptide, obtained after COVID-19 vaccination. CDR3 amino acids: CAWICDRYSNQPQHF. The DNA of the CDR3 is TGTGCCTGGATCTGTGACAGATATAGCAATCAGCCCCAGCATTTT.